The 8 T cell receptor beta chains below were found in one sample sequenced in a study of blood T cell repertoires in COVID-19. The repertoire was sequenced with immunoSEQ multiplex PCR; TCRdb's copy has only in-frame clones and lacks some. The sample has about 240,000 clones; roughly 80% are singletons. The specimen sequenced was peripheral blood. The receptors stem from a woman aged 18-35 years with acute or convalescent COVID-19.

The chain couples TRBV6-4 to TRBJ2-3; TRBD2 is a possible D gene (6 bases). Per germline, CDR1 MRHNA and CDR2 SNTAGT. CDR3 length: 14 residues. V dropped 2 bases and J dropped 3 bases, with 9 bases sitting between them. CDR3 nucleotides: TGTGCCAGCAGTGACGGAGGGCAGACAGATACGCAGTATTTT. Amino acids: CASSDGGQTDTQYF.

The chain joins TRBV5-1 to TRBJ2-1, with 7 bases lining up with TRBD2. This CDR3 is 15 amino acids long. The V and J ends lost 5 bases and 3 bases, in that order; junction bases with no gene match: 8. Germline values: CDR1 SGHRS, CDR2 YFSETQ. CDR3: CASRDPRGSYNEQFF. The CDR3 DNA is TGCGCCAGCAGGGATCCGCGCGGGAGCTACAATGAGCAGTTCTTC.

The chain is built from TRBV9 and TRBJ2-1; 8 bases are a match to TRBD2. The V segment lost 4 bases and the J segment 1 base; nucleotides outside the gene matches: 7. CDR1 and CDR2 (germline): SGDLS, YYNGEE. CDR3 size: 16 residues. The CDR3 region has the DNA TGTGCCAGCAGCCCCTTTACTAGCGGATCCTACAATGAGCAGTTCTTC. Translation: CASSPFTSGSYNEQFF. Combining the CDR3 with reference TRBV9 and TRBJ2-1 gives the whole variable domain DSGVTQTPKHLITATGQRVTLRCSPRSGDLSVYWYQQSLDQGLQFLIQYYNGEERAKGNILERFSAQQFPDLHSELNLSSLELGDSALYFCASSPFTSGSYNEQFFGPGTRLTVL.

V and J are TRBV27 and TRBJ2-1; 9 bases are shared with TRBD2. CDR3 size: 13 residues. Per the germline V gene, CDR1 is MNHEY and CDR2 is SMNVEV (reference sequence). The trim removed 7 bases at V and 6 bases at J, leaving 4 bases unmatched. The CDR3 reads CASKGLASNEQFF. The CDR3 coding sequence is TGTGCCAGCAAGGGACTAGCATCCAATGAGCAGTTCTTC.

V usage is TRBV7-2 and J usage is TRBJ2-7, with TRBD1 matching 8 bases. The CDR3 is 15 residues long. Germline CDR1 is SGHTA and CDR2 is FQGNSA. V shed 1 base, J shed 5 bases, and the junction held 7 bases outside the gene matches. Here the CDR3 DNA reads TGTGCCAGCAGCTTAGTTTCAGGGGGCGCGGACGAGCAGTACTTC. It codes for CASSLVSGGADEQYF.

This clone was picked up a small number of times. V and J are TRBV6-2 or TRBV6-3 and TRBJ1-2; tentatively, D is TRBD1 (6 bases). V gave up 6 bases and J gave up 4 bases, with 15 bases separating them. The CDR3 has 14 amino acids. Germline V lookup: CDR1 MNHEY, CDR2 SVGEGT. CDR3 sequence: CASSPEGHFYGYTF. CDR3 in DNA: TGTGCCAGCAGCCCTGAGGGACATTTCTATGGCTACACCTTC.

This chain uses TRBV4-2 with TRBJ1-5; TRBD1 aligns across 7 bases. This CDR3 is built from 14 residues. V shed 5 bases, J shed 6 bases, and the junction held 7 bases outside the gene matches. Germline V lookup: CDR1 LGHNA, CDR2 YNFKEQ. The CDR3 nucleotides read TGTGCCAGCAGCGGGACAGAAGTAAGTCAGCCCCAGCATTTT. Translation: CASSGTEVSQPQHF.

The chain employs TRBV6-2 or TRBV6-3 and TRBJ1-3, with D possibly being TRBD1 (5 bases). The CDR3 has 15 residues. With 2 bases removed from V and 2 bases from J, the gap between germline ends came to 10 bases. From germline, CDR1 is MNHEY and CDR2 SVGEGT. CDR3 loop: CASSYRKTAGNTIYF. The CDR3 coding sequence is TGTGCCAGCAGTTACCGGAAGACAGCTGGAAACACCATATATTTT.